The sequence of this TCR beta chain was determined in a study of OX40 agonist ivuxolimab in advanced cancers. Overall study: Therapy given before enrollment (anti-PD-1, anti-PD-L1 or anti-CTLA-4) was allowed, and roughly 42% had some. Partial responses were achieved by three patients: one hepatocellular carcinoma, two cutaneous melanoma.

Peripheral blood came from all dose cohorts at three timepoints. The CDR3 length is 13 residues. The V gene's germline CDR1 is SGHRS and CDR2 YFSETQ. Trimming stripped 6 bases from V and 4 bases from J, with 11 bases between. Assay used: immunoSEQ multiplex PCR; TCRdb lists only in-frame clones, some missing. The sample consists of about 96,000 clones, roughly 80% of them appearing once. The receptor was derived from an adult with an advanced solid tumor such as melanoma, head and neck, liver or kidney cancer. Source: CD4+ or CD8+ T cells sorted from blood, taken in a trial of the OX40 agonist ivuxolimab. The chain employs TRBV5-1 and TRBJ1-5; possibly TRBD1 for D (5 bases). This CDR3 is CASKIGENQPQHF. For the CDR3, the DNA is TGCGCCAGCAAAATAGGGGAAAATCAGCCCCAGCATTTT.